The rows below give T cell receptor beta chains drawn from one sample of a study of T-cell reconstitution after alpha-beta-depleted transplantation in children. In TCRdb, the PCR reads were re-called with MiXCR into one record per CDR3 protein. This sample has about 130,000 distinct CDR3 sequences, with 9.7% found just once. Sequenced here: PBMCs, mostly from graft donor cells, sampled 180 days after TCRalphabeta/CD19-depleted stem cell transplant. The receptor source for this set is a girl under three years old who had a stem cell transplant for combined immunodeficiency, so the T cells may come from the graft donor. Both conserved end residues are part of each CDR3. The D gene is left open where the match is weak. Size is omitted from some rows. Given values are once, few, many or a class for expanded clones.

v_call	d_call	j_call	clone_size	cdr3_nt	cdr3_aa
TRBV20-1	TRBD1	TRBJ1-1	NA	TGCAGTGTAGCTCCCACAGGGGGCTCGAACACTGAAGCTTTCTTT	CSVAPTGGSNTEAFF
TRBV12-3/TRBV12-4	NA	TRBJ2-6	few	TGTGCCAGCAGTTTAGCGCGAGGCTTCTCTGGGGCCAACGTCCTGACTTTC	CASSLARGFSGANVLTF
TRBV7-2	NA	TRBJ1-3	NA	TGTGCCAGCAGCCCGCAGCGCGGGTACTCTGGAAACACCATATATTTT	CASSPQRGYSGNTIYF
TRBV19	NA	TRBJ2-1	NA	TGTGCCAGTAGTATCTCGTCAAGGAATGAGCAGTTCTTC	CASSISSRNEQFF
TRBV7-8	NA	TRBJ2-1	NA	TGTGCCAGCAGCTTAAACAGATACTACAATGAGCAGTTCTTC	CASSLNRYYNEQFF
TRBV12-3/TRBV12-4	NA	TRBJ2-7	NA	TGTGCCAGCAGTTTAGTGCCTGAGGGCAGGGTAGGCGAGCAGTACTTC	CASSLVPEGRVGEQYF
TRBV5-1	NA	TRBJ2-5	NA	TGCGCCAGCAGCACGGAGGAGAAAGTCCCCGGTCCTGTAAAGGAGACCCAGTACTTC	CASSTEEKVPGPVKETQYF
TRBV12-3/TRBV12-4	NA	TRBJ2-3	few	TGTGCCAGCAGTGGGACTCTGACAGATACGCAGTATTTT	CASSGTLTDTQYF
TRBV29-1	TRBD1	TRBJ2-7	NA	TGCAGCGCCCGGACAGGGATCAACGAGCAGTACTTC	CSARTGINEQYF
TRBV7-8	NA	TRBJ2-7	NA	TGTGCCAGCAGCTTATTGGGGGGAGGAGGATACTACGAGCAGTACTTC	CASSLLGGGGYYEQYF
TRBV7-2	TRBD2	TRBJ2-7	NA	TGTGCCAGCAGCTTAAGGACTAGCGGGGACTACGAGCAGTACTTC	CASSLRTSGDYEQYF
TRBV5-5	TRBD1	TRBJ2-2	few	TGTGCCAGCAGCTTGGCCTGGTACAGGGGGCCAACCGGGGAGCTGTTTTTT	CASSLAWYRGPTGELFF
TRBV20-1	TRBD2	TRBJ2-7	NA	TGCAGTGCTAGACGGACTAGCGGGAGCCTCCTCTCCTACGAGCAGTACTTC	CSARRTSGSLLSYEQYF
TRBV20-1	NA	TRBJ2-1	many	TGCAGTGCTAGAGATCTCATTTGGGCTTACAATGAGCAGTTCTTC	CSARDLIWAYNEQFF
TRBV9	TRBD1	TRBJ1-1	few	TGTGCCAGCAGCGTAGTCCCAGGGGGTGAAGCTTTCTTT	CASSVVPGGEAFF
TRBV6-2/TRBV6-3	NA	TRBJ2-1	NA	TGTGCCAGCAGGTATCCCTCGCTCCGGGGGGCCTCCTACAATGAGCAGTTCTTC	CASRYPSLRGASYNEQFF
TRBV11-3	TRBD1	TRBJ2-1	NA	TGTGCCAGCACCGGGTGGACAGGGTGCTACAATGAGCAGTTCTTC	CASTGWTGCYNEQFF
TRBV11-1	NA	TRBJ2-1	few	TGTGCCAGCAGCTTATTAGGGGGGGGGATCGATGAGCAGTTCTTC	CASSLLGGGIDEQFF
TRBV10-2	NA	TRBJ2-5	few	TGCGCCAGCACTGTTAACGGCCCCCAAGAGACCCAGTACTTC	CASTVNGPQETQYF
TRBV10-3	TRBD2	TRBJ2-1	NA	TGTGCCATCAGTGAGACAAATTCCGGGACTAGCGGGACCGGAACCTACAATGAGCAGTTCTTC	CAISETNSGTSGTGTYNEQFF
TRBV18	TRBD1	TRBJ2-7	NA	TGTGCCAGCTCACCAGGGGACAGATACGAGCAGTACTTC	CASSPGDRYEQYF
TRBV29-1	NA	TRBJ2-5	NA	TGCAGCGTTGAAGAGTTGGGCAGGGGCCTATCCGGGACCCAGTACTTC	CSVEELGRGLSGTQYF
TRBV10-3	TRBD1	TRBJ1-5	few	TGTGCCATCAGCGCGGACAGGGTGAGCGTGGGCAATCAGCCCCAGCATTTT	CAISADRVSVGNQPQHF
TRBV20-1	TRBD2	TRBJ2-3	few	TGCAGTGCTAGGGGGGGGGACGCCAGAGATACGCAGTATTTT	CSARGGDARDTQYF
TRBV9	NA	TRBJ2-3	NA	TGTGCCAGCAGCGCCCACTTATGGCGCCGCACAGATACGCAGTATTTT	CASSAHLWRRTDTQYF
TRBV30	NA	TRBJ1-1	NA	TGTGCCTGGAGTTCGGGGCAGGGGAACACTGAAGCTTTCTTT	CAWSSGQGNTEAFF
TRBV20-1	TRBD2	TRBJ2-3	few	TGCAGTGCTAGAGTGGGACTAGCGGGGGGGTCAGATACGCAGTATTTT	CSARVGLAGGSDTQYF
TRBV20-1	NA	TRBJ1-5	many	TGCAGTGCCAGTCCCTTGGACGTCGGGCCCCAGCATTTT	CSASPLDVGPQHF
TRBV18	NA	TRBJ2-1	few	TGTGCCAGCTCACCGCGTGGTGTTGAGCAGTTCTTC	CASSPRGVEQFF
TRBV20-1	NA	TRBJ2-1	NA	TGCAGTGCTGCCCCGACCCGACAGTCCTCCTACAATGAGCAGTTCTTC	CSAAPTRQSSYNEQFF
TRBV27	NA	TRBJ2-2	NA	TGTGCCAGCAGCGCCGGTTTCAACACCGGGGAGCTGTTTTTT	CASSAGFNTGELFF